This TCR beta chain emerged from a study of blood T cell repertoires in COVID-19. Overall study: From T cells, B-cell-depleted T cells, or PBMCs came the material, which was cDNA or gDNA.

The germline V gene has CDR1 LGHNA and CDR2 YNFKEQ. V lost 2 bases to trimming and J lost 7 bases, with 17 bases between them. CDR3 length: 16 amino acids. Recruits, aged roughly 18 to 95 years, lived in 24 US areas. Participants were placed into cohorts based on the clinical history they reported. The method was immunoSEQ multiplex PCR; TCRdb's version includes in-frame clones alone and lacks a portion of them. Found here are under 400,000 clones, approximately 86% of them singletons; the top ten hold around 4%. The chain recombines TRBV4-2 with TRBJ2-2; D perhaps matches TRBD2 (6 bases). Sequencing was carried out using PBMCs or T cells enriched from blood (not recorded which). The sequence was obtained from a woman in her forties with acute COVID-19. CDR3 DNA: TGTGCCAGCAGCCAACGGGGGATGGGTCAGGTCGGGGAGCTGTTTTTT. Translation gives CASSQRGMGQVGELFF.